Shown below are 14 T cell receptor beta chains from a single sample sequenced in a study of blood T cell repertoires in COVID-19. Sequenced by immunoSEQ multiplex PCR; TCRdb stores in-frame clones only, minus some. This table holds 90,000 to 140,000 clones, roughly 79% found once. Sequenced: peripheral blood. All receptors derive from a woman in her sixties or seventies with acute or convalescent COVID-19.

V usage is TRBV7-8 and J usage is TRBJ2-4, with TRBD2 matching over 8 bases. The V gene's germline CDR1 is SGHVS and CDR2 FQNEAQ. The CDR3 runs to 19 residues. V was clipped by 5 bases and J by 1 base; unmatched bases: 16. The CDR3 DNA is TGTGCCAGCAGCCAAAGCGGGGGCGCGGGGTCTGTGGCCAAAAACATTCAGTACTTC. It codes for CASSQSGGAGSVAKNIQYF.

This chain links TRBV28 with TRBJ1-3, with D possibly TRBD1 on 5 matching bases. CDR3 length: 14 amino acids. Per the germline V gene, CDR1 is MDHEN and CDR2 is SYDVKM. V was cut by 8 bases and J by 1 base, with 12 bases left in between. The DNA for the CDR3 is TGTGCCAGCGACGACCAGGGATCTGGAAACACCATATATTTT. This codes for CASDDQGSGNTIYF.

This chain connects TRBV5-1 to TRBJ2-3, with 13 nucleotides matching TRBD2. With 0 bases clipped from V and 3 bases from J, the junction kept 10 bases outside the gene matches. Germline CDR1 SGHRS, CDR2 YFSETQ. The CDR3 is 19 amino acids. CDR3 coding DNA: TGCGCCAGCAGCTTGGGGCGGACTAGCGGGAGCGTGAGGACAGATACGCAGTATTTT. It is translated as CASSLGRTSGSVRTDTQYF.

The V and J genes are TRBV3-1 (or the pseudogene TRBV3-2) and TRBJ2-3; TRBD1 might be the D (6 bases). Between the trimmed V and J ends, which lost 1 base and 5 bases, there was a span of 13 bases. From germline, CDR1 is LGHDT and CDR2 YNNKEL (reference sequence). This CDR3 is 15 amino acids long. CDR3 bases: TGTGCCAGCAGCCAAGCCTCCCAGGGGAGAGATACGCAGTATTTT. Translating it yields CASSQASQGRDTQYF.

This chain uses TRBV3-1 (or the pseudogene TRBV3-2) with TRBJ1-2, with D tentatively TRBD1 (6 bases). Germline CDR1 reads LGHDT; CDR2 reads YNNKEL (reference sequence). The CDR3 is 19 amino acids. The V gene lost 0 bases and the J gene lost 4 bases, with 24 bases spanning the gap. The CDR3 here is CASSQEVGAPEVWSYGYTF. CDR3 bases: TGTGCCAGCAGCCAAGAGGTGGGGGCGCCGGAAGTTTGGTCCTATGGCTACACCTTC.

This clone has a single count. This sequence joins TRBV30 and TRBJ1-6; D not resolved. Trimming took 4 bases from V and 6 from J, leaving 7 bases between them. This CDR3 has 12 amino acids. Germline values: CDR1 GTSNPN, CDR2 SVGIG (reference sequence). CDR3 loop: CAWNTVNSPLHF. The CDR3 bases are TGTGCCTGGAACACCGTTAATTCACCCCTCCACTTT.

This clone was observed a handful of times. The gene calls are TRBV27 and TRBJ1-1, with TRBD1 matching over 7 bases. CDR1 is MNHEY, CDR2 SMNVEV, per germline (reference sequence). This CDR3 is built from 14 residues. V lost 4 bases to trimming and J lost 0 bases; unmatched junction nucleotides: 2. The CDR3 loop is CASSSGGMNTEAFF. The CDR3 nucleotides read TGTGCCAGCAGTTCAGGGGGAATGAACACTGAAGCTTTCTTT.

The genes are TRBV6-5 and TRBJ1-6; the D gene is possibly TRBD1 (5 bases). The CDR3 has 15 amino acids. V lost 6 bases and J lost 8, with 17 bases in between. The V gene's germline CDR1 is MNHEY and CDR2 SVGAGI. CDR3 DNA: TGTGCCAGCAGCCGCACGCGAGGGGAGGATTCACCCCTCCACTTT. It specifies CASSRTRGEDSPLHF.

V is TRBV5-1 and J is TRBJ1-2, with D possibly being TRBD1 (6 bases). CDR1 and CDR2 from the germline V gene are SGHRS and YFSETQ. The CDR3 covers 16 residues. Trimming took 0 bases from V and 2 from J, leaving 14 bases between them. The CDR3 reads CASSLGRGQRNYGYTF. The CDR3 DNA reads as TGCGCCAGCAGCTTGGGTAGAGGACAGCGAAACTATGGCTACACCTTC.

V usage is TRBV7-2 and J usage is TRBJ1-3; D is uncertain. Deletions cut 5 bases from V and 4 bases from J, with 9 bases between. The CDR3 totals 13 residues. Germline assignment: CDR1 SGHTA and CDR2 FQGNSA. The CDR3 DNA is TGTGCCAGCAGCCTACGTGAGGGAAACACCATATATTTT. Translation: CASSLREGNTIYF.

The sample holds a few counts of this clone. The V call is TRBV2, the J call TRBJ1-6; D is uncertain. The ends were cut back, 0 bases at V and 6 bases at J, with 9 bases in the middle. Germline V gene lookup returns CDR1 SNHLY and CDR2 FYNNEI. The CDR3 is made up of 15 amino acids. As DNA, the CDR3 is TGTGCCAGCAGTGAAGCGCCCACAGCTAATTCACCCCTCCACTTT. Residues: CASSEAPTANSPLHF. The full variable domain, completed using reference TRBV2 and TRBJ1-6, is EPEVTQTPSHQVTQMGQEVILRCVPISNHLYFYWYRQILGQKVEFLVSFYNNEISEKSEIFDDQFSVERPDGSNFTLKIRSTKLEDSAMYFCASSEAPTANSPLHFGNGTRLTVT.

The chain uses TRBV3-1 (or the pseudogene TRBV3-2) and TRBJ2-4; 7 bases align to TRBD1. Per the germline V gene, CDR1 is LGHDT and CDR2 is YNNKEL (reference sequence). V was pared by 4 bases and J by 2 bases, with 5 bases of the junction left unmatched. This CDR3 comprises 15 residues. CDR3 region: CASSLRTGTKNIQYF. DNA of the CDR3: TGTGCCAGCAGCCTAAGGACAGGTACCAAAAACATTCAGTACTTC.

The gene calls are TRBV6-5 and TRBJ2-5; TRBD2 agrees at 13 bases. The V and J ends lost 6 bases and 4 bases, in that order; junction bases with no gene match: 5. The CDR3 totals 15 residues. Germline V lookup: CDR1 MNHEY, CDR2 SVGAGI. The CDR3 DNA sequence: TGTGCCAGCAGAAGACTAGCGGGAGGTGGAGAGACCCAGTACTTC. Its translation is CASRRLAGGGETQYF.

This rearrangement joins TRBV13 to TRBJ2-1, with D uncertain. Trimming took 5 bases from V and 6 from J, leaving 11 bases between them. Germline V lookup: CDR1 PRHDT, CDR2 FYEKMQ (reference sequence). The CDR3 length is 13 residues. The CDR3 DNA sequence: TGTGCCAGCAGCCCCCCCGTAGTCAATGAGCAGTTCTTC. Translated, it gives CASSPPVVNEQFF.